These 24 T cell receptor beta chains came from one sample sequenced in a study of T cells in tuberculosis. Thawed, overnight-rested PBMC were stained with GMM-loaded CD1B tetramer, viability dye and anti-CD3, then sorted. CD1B tetramers were loaded with Rhodococcus equi-derived C32 glucose monomycolate. Profiled with immunoSEQ multiplex PCR; TCRdb holds only in-frame clones, not every one. The sample lists 50,000 or so clones, around 90% occurring once. Sequenced: CD1b-GMM tetramer-negative cells sorted from PBMCs. These receptors were collected from an adult woman with latent tuberculosis.

This chain links TRBV19 with TRBJ1-1, with a tentative D call TRBD1 (5 bases). The V and J ends lost 6 bases and 10 bases respectively, with 24 bases between them. Germline CDR1 and CDR2: LNHDA and SQIVND (reference sequence). There are 15 residues in the CDR3. The CDR3 here is CASRSGGTPPVRAFF. The CDR3 nucleotides read TGTGCCAGTAGGAGTGGGGGGACTCCCCCGGTGCGAGCTTTCTTT.

This chain connects TRBV30 to TRBJ1-2; D is unresolved. The CDR3 has 14 residues. Per germline, CDR1 GTSNPN and CDR2 SVGIG (reference sequence). V was pared by 1 base and J by 8 bases, with 17 bases between. The CDR3 DNA is TGTGCCTGGAGTGAGGCCCGCCTAGGCGGGGGCTACACCTTC. Translating gives CAWSEARLGGGYTF.

The V gene is TRBV14, the J gene TRBJ1-2; 10 bases fit TRBD1. Trimming at V came to 5 bases and at J to 7 bases, leaving 19 bases not matched to a gene. Germline values: CDR1 SGHDN, CDR2 FVKESK. The CDR3 covers 18 residues. CDR3: CASSLGTGVMHITGGYTF. The CDR3 DNA reads as TGTGCCAGCAGCTTGGGGACAGGGGTTATGCACATCACGGGTGGCTACACCTTC.

The CDR3 loop reads CASSIGQAPPGETQYF. CDR3 nucleotides: TGTGCCAGTAGTATCGGACAGGCGCCCCCTGGGGAGACCCAGTACTTC. The chain combines TRBV19 with TRBJ2-5; 7 bases are shared with TRBD1. The germline V gene encodes CDR1 LNHDA and CDR2 SQIVND (reference sequence). The junction had 12 bases not matched to a gene; V was cut back by 3 bases and J by 5 bases. This CDR3 comprises 16 residues.

This clone is a singleton in its sample. The genes are TRBV21-1 and TRBJ2-3; TRBD1, the D gene given by the table, was not confirmed from the DNA. TRBV21-1 corresponds to a pseudogene. The CDR3 is 18 amino acids. The CDR3 protein is CASNEQGDRVPDTDTQYF. DNA of the CDR3: TGTGCCAGCAACGAGCAGGGGGACAGGGTCCCCGATACGGATACGCAGTATTTT.

This chain's CDR3 is CASSPGQGSNQPQHF. CDR3 bases: TGTGCCAGCTCACCAGGACAGGGGAGCAATCAGCCCCAGCATTTT. The chain uses TRBV18 and TRBJ1-5, with TRBD1 matching 9 bases. Trimming took 2 bases from V and 1 from J; bases not matched to a gene: 0. CDR3 length: 15 residues. Germline lookup yields CDR1 KGHSH and CDR2 LQKENI.

This chain joins TRBV7-2 and TRBJ2-1, with TRBD2 as a possible D gene (5 bases). V was trimmed by 2 bases and J by 0 bases, leaving 8 bases between them. This CDR3 region has 15 residues. From germline, CDR1 is SGHTA and CDR2 FQGNSA. CDR3 bases: TGTGCCAGCAGCTTATTTGGGAGCTCCTACAATGAGCAGTTCTTC. Translating it yields CASSLFGSSYNEQFF.

The V and J genes are TRBV6-5 and TRBJ1-2, with 9 nucleotides matching TRBD1. The CDR3 runs to 13 residues. The germline V gene has CDR1 MNHEY and CDR2 SVGAGI. V lost 6 bases and J lost 6; bases outside the gene matches: 5. The CDR3 spells CASRRQGENGYTF. The CDR3 coding sequence is TGTGCCAGCAGGCGACAGGGGGAAAATGGCTACACCTTC.

The V and J genes are TRBV4-3 and TRBJ2-3; TRBD1 is a possible D gene (6 bases). V dropped 4 bases and J dropped 8 bases, with 13 bases sitting between them. This CDR3 contains 13 residues. Germline loops: CDR1 LGHNA, CDR2 YSLEER. The CDR3 loop is CASSPTGLGTQYF. In DNA form, the CDR3 reads TGCGCCAGCAGCCCTACAGGGTTGGGTACGCAGTATTTT.

This clone appeared a single time. The V call is TRBV4-3, the J call TRBJ2-1, with TRBD2 identical over 9 bases. The J segment lost 4 bases and the V segment lost 0 bases, leaving 7 bases of the junction unmatched. CDR3 length: 17 residues. Germline V gives CDR1 LGHNA, CDR2 YSLEER. The CDR3 DNA is TGCGCCAGCAGCCAAGATTCAACTAGCGGGCTGTACAATGAGCAGTTCTTC. Its translation is CASSQDSTSGLYNEQFF.

Here the CDR3 reads CSVDSGRDTYEQYF. CDR3 bases: TGCAGCGTTGACAGTGGCAGGGACACCTACGAGCAGTACTTC. The J gene is TRBJ2-7, the V gene TRBV29-1, with D possibly being TRBD1 (6 bases). CDR1 and CDR2 (germline): SQVTM, ANQGSEA. V lost 3 bases, J lost 2 bases, and 14 bases lay in between. The CDR3 totals 14 residues.

The count of this clone is one. The V gene is TRBV28, the J gene TRBJ1-1; 12 nucleotides line up with TRBD1. Germline V gene lookup returns CDR1 MDHEN and CDR2 SYDVKM. This CDR3 contains 16 residues. V shed 4 bases, J shed 5 bases, and the junction held 8 bases outside the gene matches. The CDR3 region has the DNA TGTGCCAGCAGTTCTCCGGGACAGGGGGCTGGAACTGAAGCTTTCTTT. Translating gives CASSSPGQGAGTEAFF.

The table lists this clone with a few counts. The chain employs TRBV5-8 and TRBJ2-7; 7 nucleotides line up with TRBD2. Germline CDR1 reads SGHTS; CDR2 reads YDEGEE. The CDR3 runs 14 residues. Germline trimming cut 3 bases from V and 4 bases from J; bases unmatched to any gene: 7. The CDR3 region is CASSYRGRVYEQYF. The CDR3 nucleotides read TGTGCCAGCAGCTACCGCGGGAGAGTGTACGAGCAGTACTTC. The whole variable domain, filled in from reference TRBV5-8 and TRBJ2-7, reads EAGVTQSPTHLIKTRGQQATLRCSPISGHTSVYWYQQALGLGLQFLLWYDEGEERNRGNFPPRFSGRQFPNYSSELNVNALELEDSALYLCASSYRGRVYEQYFGPGTRLTVT.

This clone has just a few counts. The chain employs TRBV18 and TRBJ1-4, with D possibly being TRBD1 (6 bases). Germline CDR1 and CDR2: KGHSH and LQKENI. The CDR3 totals 16 residues. V lost 1 base to trimming and J lost 0 bases, with 9 bases between them. In DNA, the CDR3 is TGTGCCAGCTCACCACGGACAGCTTCAACTAATGAAAAACTGTTTTTT. Translation: CASSPRTASTNEKLFF.

The CDR3: CASSQARSGGGADTQYF. CDR3 in DNA: TGTGCCAGCAGCCAAGCCCGATCGGGGGGGGGTGCAGATACGCAGTATTTT. V and J are TRBV4-2 and TRBJ2-3; TRBD2 matches at 8 bases. From germline, CDR1 is LGHNA and CDR2 YNFKEQ. The trim removed 1 base at V and 4 bases at J, leaving 10 bases unmatched. This CDR3 has 17 residues.

The chain joins TRBV18 to TRBJ2-7, with TRBD1 matching 8 bases. The CDR3 is 15 residues long. Unmatched junction bases numbered 7, after V lost 1 base and J lost 5 bases. CDR1 is KGHSH and CDR2 is LQKENI in the germline V gene. The CDR3 loop reads CASSPRGQVANEQYF. The CDR3 coding sequence is TGTGCCAGCTCACCACGGGGACAGGTCGCCAACGAGCAGTACTTC.

This chain uses TRBV6-1 with TRBJ2-7, with 9 bases fitting TRBD1. This CDR3 is built from 14 residues. V shed 7 bases, J shed 3 bases, and the junction held 7 bases outside the gene matches. Per germline, CDR1 MNHNS and CDR2 SASEGT. CDR3 region: CASTGTGLIYEQYF. The CDR3 DNA sequence: TGTGCCAGCACCGGGACAGGGCTTATCTACGAGCAGTACTTC.

On this clone itself: Relative to the germline gene, one junction end is altered; a read error may explain this. V gene TRBV4-3 combines with J gene TRBJ2-5; 9 nucleotides agree with TRBD2. The germline gives CDR1 LGHNA, CDR2 YSLEER. This CDR3 comprises 15 residues. CDR3 nucleotide sequence: TGCGCCAGCAGCCAAGATGCGGGGGGGCAAGGGACCCAGTACTTC. Its translation: CASSQDAGGQGTQYF.

The rearrangement joins TRBV5-6 to TRBJ2-3, with D perhaps matching TRBD1 (5 bases). The CDR3 has 13 amino acids. CDR1 and CDR2 from the germline V gene are SGHDT and YYEEEE. Trimming stripped 2 bases from V and 5 bases from J, with 9 bases between. CDR3: CASSFQGRDTQYF. Written as DNA, the CDR3 is TGTGCCAGCAGCTTTCAGGGTCGAGATACGCAGTATTTT.

V usage is TRBV7-9 and J usage is TRBJ2-3; 7 nucleotides agree with TRBD2. Germline V gene lookup returns CDR1 SEHNR and CDR2 FQNEAQ (reference sequence). The length of the CDR3 is 15 residues. The trim removed 5 bases at V and 3 bases at J, leaving 8 bases unmatched. CDR3 nucleotide sequence: TGTGCCAGCAGCCCCGGGACTACTCTGACAGATACGCAGTATTTT. Translating gives CASSPGTTLTDTQYF.

The chain links TRBV27 to TRBJ2-3; TRBD2 matches at 15 bases. The length of the CDR3 is 18 residues. Germline trimming cut 8 bases from V and 6 bases from J; bases unmatched to any gene: 15. CDR1 MNHEY and CDR2 SMNVEV come from the germline V gene (reference sequence). This chain's CDR3 is CASGDGLAGGILPDTQYF. The CDR3 nucleotides read TGTGCCAGCGGAGACGGACTAGCGGGAGGGATCCTCCCGGATACGCAGTATTTT.

This rearrangement joins TRBV15 to TRBJ2-2; no clear D. V was pared by 6 bases and J by 0 bases, with 5 bases between. CDR3 size: 13 residues. The germline V gene has CDR1 LNHNV and CDR2 YYDKDF (reference sequence). CDR3 region: CATRAANTGELFF. The CDR3 bases are TGTGCCACCAGGGCAGCGAACACCGGGGAGCTGTTTTTT.

The CDR3 DNA follows: TGTGCCAGCACCCCCGGGACAGGGTACGACGAGCAGTACTTC. Its translation: CASTPGTGYDEQYF. The J gene is TRBJ2-7, the V gene TRBV2; 9 bases line up with TRBD1. This CDR3 is built from 14 residues. After removal of 7 bases from V and 5 bases from J, the junction contained 9 bases not matched to a gene. Germline-derived CDR1 and CDR2 are SNHLY and FYNNEI. The whole variable domain, filled in from reference TRBV2 and TRBJ2-7, reads EPEVTQTPSHQVTQMGQEVILRCVPISNHLYFYWYRQILGQKVEFLVSFYNNEISEKSEIFDDQFSVERPDGSNFTLKIRSTKLEDSAMYFCASTPGTGYDEQYFGPGTRLTVT.

The chain links TRBV28 to TRBJ1-4; D perhaps matches TRBD1 (5 bases). The CDR3 length is 15 residues. V was cut by 2 bases and J by 7 bases, with 14 bases left in between. Per the germline V gene, CDR1 is MDHEN and CDR2 is SYDVKM. CDR3 sequence: CASSLEAGRSEKLFF. The CDR3 region has the DNA TGTGCCAGCAGTTTAGAGGCAGGGCGCAGTGAAAAACTGTTTTTT.